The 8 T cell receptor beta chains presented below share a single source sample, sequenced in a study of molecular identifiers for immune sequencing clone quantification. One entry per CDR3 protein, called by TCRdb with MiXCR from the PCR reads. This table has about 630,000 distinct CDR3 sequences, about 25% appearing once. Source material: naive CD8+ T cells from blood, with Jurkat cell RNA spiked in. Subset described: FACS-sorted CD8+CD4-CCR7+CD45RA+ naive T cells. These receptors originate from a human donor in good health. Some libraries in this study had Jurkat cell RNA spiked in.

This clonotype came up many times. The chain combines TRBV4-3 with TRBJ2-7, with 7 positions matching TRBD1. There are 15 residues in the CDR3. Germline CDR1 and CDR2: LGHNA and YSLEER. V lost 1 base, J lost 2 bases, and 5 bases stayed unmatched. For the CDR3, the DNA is TGCGCCAGCAGCCAAGCAAGGCAGGGGGCCTACGAGCAGTACTTC. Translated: CASSQARQGAYEQYF.

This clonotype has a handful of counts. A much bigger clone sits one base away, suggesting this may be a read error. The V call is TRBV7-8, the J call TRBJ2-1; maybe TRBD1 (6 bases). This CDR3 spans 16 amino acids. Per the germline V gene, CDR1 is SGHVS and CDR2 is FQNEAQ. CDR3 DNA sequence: TGTGCCAGCAGCTTAGTAAGGACAGCTAGTAACAATAAGCAGTTCTTC. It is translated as CASSLVRTASNNKQFF.

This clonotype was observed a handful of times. Here the CDR3 reads CASSFSGPDTDTQYF. DNA of the CDR3: TGTGCCAGCAGTTTTTCCGGGCCCGACACAGATACGCAGTATTTT. J is TRBJ2-3 and V is TRBV27; D is ambiguous. The CDR3 covers 15 residues. CDR1 is MNHEY, CDR2 SMNVEV, per germline (reference sequence). Trimming stripped 3 bases from V and 2 bases from J, with 12 bases between.

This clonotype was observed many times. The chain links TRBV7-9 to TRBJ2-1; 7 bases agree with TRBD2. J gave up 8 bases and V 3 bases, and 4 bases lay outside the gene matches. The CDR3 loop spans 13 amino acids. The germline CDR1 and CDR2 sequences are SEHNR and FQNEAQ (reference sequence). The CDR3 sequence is CASSFGEGYEQFF. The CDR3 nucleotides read TGTGCCAGCAGCTTTGGGGAGGGGTATGAGCAGTTCTTC. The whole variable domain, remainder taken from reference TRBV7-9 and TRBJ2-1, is DTGVSQNPRHKITKRGQNVTFRCDPISEHNRLYWYRQTLGQGPEFLTYFQNEAQLEKSRLLSDRFSAERPKGSFSTLEIQRTEQGDSAMYLCASSFGEGYEQFFGPGTRLTVL.

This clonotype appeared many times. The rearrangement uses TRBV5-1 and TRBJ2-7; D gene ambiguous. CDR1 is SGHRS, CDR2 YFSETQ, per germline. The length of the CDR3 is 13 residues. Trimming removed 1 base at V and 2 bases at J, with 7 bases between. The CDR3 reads CASSLTATYEQYF. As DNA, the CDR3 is TGCGCCAGCAGCTTGACAGCGACCTACGAGCAGTACTTC.

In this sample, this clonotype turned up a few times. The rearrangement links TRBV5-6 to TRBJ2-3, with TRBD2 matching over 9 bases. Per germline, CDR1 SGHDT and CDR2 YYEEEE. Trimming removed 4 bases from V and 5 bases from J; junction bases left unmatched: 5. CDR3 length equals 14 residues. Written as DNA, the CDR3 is TGTGCCAGCAGCCCGCTGACTAGCGGAGATACGCAGTATTTT. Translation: CASSPLTSGDTQYF.

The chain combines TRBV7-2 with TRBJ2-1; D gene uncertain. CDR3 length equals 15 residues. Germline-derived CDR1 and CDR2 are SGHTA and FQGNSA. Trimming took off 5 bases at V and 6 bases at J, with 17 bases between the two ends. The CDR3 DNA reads TGTGCCAGCAGCATAGTGCCCGCCGACGGCAATGAGCAGTTCTTC. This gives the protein CASSIVPADGNEQFF.

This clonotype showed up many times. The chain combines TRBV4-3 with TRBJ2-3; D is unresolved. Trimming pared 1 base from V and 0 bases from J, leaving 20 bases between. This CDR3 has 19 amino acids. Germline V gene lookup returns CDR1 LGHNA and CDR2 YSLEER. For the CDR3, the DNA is TGCGCCAGCAGCCAAGTTTTTCGGTCCGGGCGGCCTAGCACAGATACGCAGTATTTT. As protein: CASSQVFRSGRPSTDTQYF.